Below are 10 T cell receptor beta chains sequenced from a single sample in a study of blood T cell repertoires in COVID-19. Profiled with immunoSEQ multiplex PCR; TCRdb holds only in-frame clones, not every one. This table has a few hundred thousand clones, around 81% appearing once. The specimen sequenced was PBMCs or T cells enriched from blood (not recorded which). The receptors here all came from a middle-aged woman with acute COVID-19.

The chain carries TRBV30 and TRBJ2-1, with D tentatively TRBD2 (6 bases). CDR1 GTSNPN and CDR2 SVGIG come from the germline V gene (reference sequence). The ends were cut back, 0 bases at V and 7 bases at J, with 13 bases in the middle. The CDR3 runs to 14 residues. DNA for the CDR3: TGTGCCTGGAGTGTCGGAGGGACTGCTAATGAGCAGTTCTTC. This codes for CAWSVGGTANEQFF.

The chain recombines TRBV6-2 or TRBV6-3 with TRBJ1-1; tentatively, D is TRBD1 (6 bases). This CDR3 is built from 15 residues. Trimming pared 5 bases from V and 5 bases from J, leaving 18 bases between. Germline V gene data show CDR1 as MNHEY and CDR2 as SVGEGT. This CDR3 is CASSINRVGRTEAFF. CDR3 coding DNA: TGTGCCAGCAGTATAAACAGGGTTGGTAGGACTGAAGCTTTCTTT.

This clone occurred a few times. V and J are TRBV27 and TRBJ1-6, with 7 bases matching TRBD1. Germline assignment: CDR1 MNHEY and CDR2 SMNVEV (reference sequence). The junction had 4 bases not matched to a gene; V was cut back by 5 bases and J by 9 bases. The CDR3 runs to 13 residues. The CDR3 coding sequence is TGTGCCAGCAGTACTGACAGGGTTTCACCCCTCCACTTT. Translated: CASSTDRVSPLHF.

The chain recombines TRBV5-5 with TRBJ1-5; 7 bases match TRBD1. The CDR3 sequence is 17 residues long. Trimming removed 0 bases from V and 8 bases from J; junction bases left unmatched: 14. Germline assignment: CDR1 SGHKS and CDR2 YYEKEE (reference sequence). The CDR3 protein is CASSLGTGAPGVEPQHF. Written as DNA, the CDR3 is TGTGCCAGCAGCTTGGGCACAGGGGCCCCAGGAGTGGAGCCCCAGCATTTT. Variable domain in full (rest from reference TRBV5-5 and TRBJ1-5): DAGVTQSPTHLIKTRGQQVTLRCSPISGHKSVSWYQQVLGQGPQFIFQYYEKEERGRGNFPDRFSARQFPNYSSELNVNALLLGDSALYLCASSLGTGAPGVEPQHFGDGTRLSIL.

The chain carries TRBV6-5 and TRBJ1-2; 11 bases align to TRBD1. J lost 8 bases, V lost 7 bases, and 6 bases had no gene match. This CDR3 spans 13 amino acids. Germline CDR1 is MNHEY and CDR2 is SVGAGI. CDR3 residues: CASTRTGGVGYTF. CDR3 in DNA: TGTGCCAGCACCAGGACAGGGGGCGTAGGCTACACCTTC.

V is TRBV25-1 and J is TRBJ1-2, with no clear D. The germline CDR1 and CDR2 sequences are MGHDK and SYGVNS. This CDR3 comprises 15 residues. The V gene lost 1 base and the J gene lost 4 bases, with 13 bases spanning the gap. DNA of the CDR3: TGTGCCAGCAGTGAATTTCAGGATCGATCCTATGGCTACACCTTC. Amino acid sequence: CASSEFQDRSYGYTF.

The chain carries TRBV19 and TRBJ1-2, with D perhaps matching TRBD1 (6 bases). Germline-derived CDR1 and CDR2 are LNHDA and SQIVND (reference sequence). The CDR3 has 15 amino acids. Trimming took 1 base from V and 10 from J, leaving 19 bases between them. CDR3 sequence reads: CASSIGQDRRAVYTF. The CDR3 DNA sequence: TGTGCCAGTAGTATAGGACAGGACCGACGGGCGGTCTACACCTTC.

The V gene is TRBV10-3, the J gene TRBJ2-1; the match to TRBD2 covers 10 bases. The length of the CDR3 is 16 residues. V was pared by 4 bases and J by 4 bases, with 7 bases of the junction left unmatched. In germline, CDR1 is ENHRY, CDR2 SYGVKD. DNA for the CDR3: TGTGCCATCAGTGGGGGGGGGACTAGCGCTTACAATGAGCAGTTCTTC. Its translation: CAISGGGTSAYNEQFF.

This chain uses TRBV19 with TRBJ2-5; 7 bases map to TRBD2. The germline CDR1 and CDR2 sequences are LNHDA and SQIVND (reference sequence). With 3 bases clipped from V and 4 bases from J, the junction kept 2 bases outside the gene matches. This CDR3 region has 13 residues. DNA of the CDR3: TGTGCCAGTAGTATCGCGGGGGTAGAGACCCAGTACTTC. Encoded protein: CASSIAGVETQYF. Looking up the rest from reference TRBV19 and TRBJ2-5 gives the full variable domain: DGGITQSPKYLFRKEGQNVTLSCEQNLNHDAMYWYRQDPGQGLRLIYYSQIVNDFQKGDIAEGYSVSREKKESFPLTVTSAQKNPTAFYLCASSIAGVETQYFGPGTRLLVL.

In this sample, this clone turned up once. This chain links TRBV6-5 with TRBJ1-5, with D perhaps TRBD1 (6 bases). The germline V gene encodes CDR1 MNHEY and CDR2 SVGAGI. Trimming removed 6 bases at V and 4 bases at J, with 16 bases between. The CDR3 contains 15 residues. CDR3 DNA sequence: TGTGCCAGCAGATCCCCCGGGGGGCCGAATCAGCCCCAGCATTTT. It yields the protein CASRSPGGPNQPQHF.